This TCR beta chain was identified during a study of cytomegalovirus exposure and HLA in healthy donors. Study-wide context: As released early, the data held 85 million to 95 million unique TCRs from HLA-typed donors. General study findings and limits: A later analysis linked a missense DCLRE1C variant to TCR beta V- and J-gene trimming. The productive fraction for most TCR beta V segments was about 87% or about 30% in an earlier analysis.

Of note for this clone: Its antigen is undetermined.

A multiplex PCR was run with 60 Vbeta primers and 13 Jbeta primers. The data were produced by immunoSEQ multiplex PCR, yet TCRdb's version contains in-frame clones alone and is incomplete. The data show 60,000 to 70,000 clones, with around 80% seen just once and 2.5% to 3.5% held by the top ten. The CDR3 runs 15 residues. Trimming cost V 0 bases and J 6 bases; bases outside gene matches: 2. CDR1 is MNHEY, CDR2 SMNVEV, per germline (reference sequence). The rearrangement uses TRBV27 and TRBJ1-4; TRBD1 aligns across 9 bases. This clonotype was sampled from a woman aged 30 to 39 in good health and CMV-seronegative. The sequenced sample consisted of PBMCs. CDR3 bases: TGTGCCAGCAGTTTATCCGGGACAGGGTATGAAAAACTGTTTTTT. It translates to CASSLSGTGYEKLFF.